This record covers a single T cell receptor beta chain. Its antigen is as yet unknown. The CDR3 end is not reached by the read, which stops 3 residues before it; the germline J gene fills it in. Average input was about 1,200 ng genomic DNA for immunoSEQ TCR beta CDR3 amplification. Produced via immunoSEQ multiplex PCR; TCRdb's table is partial and in-frame only. This sample carries 46,000 or so clones, with less than 40% going to the ten biggest clones. The CDR3 runs to 13 residues. Germline loops: CDR1 SGHTA, CDR2 FQGTGA. V lost 5 bases to trimming and J lost 6 bases, with 13 bases between them. This entry comes from a study of T cells in women clearing cervical HPV infection. Looking at the study overall: HLA type stays a possible confounder, typing being limited. Study-level results: Repertoire richness, not evenness, was significantly elevated in CIN3+ cases versus controls. Controls had more TRBV6-7 (0.16%) than cases (about 0.11%).

The TCR was taken from a woman between 18 and 70 years old with a cervical HPV16 infection that either progressed to CIN3+ or cleared (not recorded which). The sample comprised blood buffy coat. The chain recombines TRBV7-3 with TRBJ1-2; no clear D gene. The sequenced CDR3 bases are TGTGCCAGCAGCCCCCGTCCGGGGAATGGC. This codes for CASSPRPGNG. The full CDR3 protein is CASSPRPGNGYTF.